This T cell receptor (beta chain) was recorded in a study of somatic mutations in cytotoxic T cells in rheumatoid arthritis. Background on the study: Blood samples of approximately 30 ml were drawn from patients (in EDTA) right after diagnosis and before any treatment. Notes on the study in general: Some patients, about an eighth of the 65, had a largest CD8+ clone that exceeded 20% of CD8+ cells. Relative to age-matched healthy controls, rheumatoid arthritis patients did not differ significantly in CD8+ T-cell clonality.

The method was immunoSEQ multiplex PCR; TCRdb's version includes in-frame clones alone and lacks a portion of them. This table has roughly 15,000 clones, about three quarters appearing once. Points on this clone: The antigen remains unidentified.

Trimming took 1 base from V and 4 from J, leaving 11 bases between them. The CDR3 is 16 residues long. Germline CDR1 and CDR2: MGHRA and YSYEKL. Sequences were obtained from CD8+ T cells sorted from blood. The sequence derives from an adult with rheumatoid arthritis. This chain links TRBV4-1 with TRBJ2-6; either TRBD1 or TRBD2 may fit D (5 bases each). The CDR3 region has the DNA TGCGCCAGCAGCCAAGGTGAGGGGCCCGGGGCCAACGTCCTGACTTTC. It codes for CASSQGEGPGANVLTF.